The rows below give T cell receptor beta chains drawn from one sample of a study of T-cell reconstitution after alpha-beta-depleted transplantation in children. TCRdb redid the calling of the PCR reads with MiXCR, one entry per CDR3 protein. The sample shows hundreds of thousands of distinct CDR3 sequences, under 20% of them seen only once. The starting material was PBMCs, mostly from graft donor cells, obtained 360 days after TCRalphabeta/CD19-depleted stem cell transplant. These receptors originate from a male patient younger than 18 who had a stem cell transplant for acute lymphoblastic leukemia, so the T cells may come from the graft donor. CDR3s include the opening cysteine and the closing phenylalanine or tryptophan. The D gene is left open where the match is weak. Only part of the rows carry a size: once, few, many, or a class if the clone is expanded.

TGTGCCAGCTCACCGAGGAGGACTGAAGCTTTCTTT | CASSPRRTEAFF | 12 | TRBV18 | - | TRBJ1-1 | -
TGTGCCAGCGCAGGGCTTTCATACGAGCAGTACTTC | CASAGLSYEQYF | 12 | TRBV25-1 | many | TRBJ2-7 | -
TGCGCCAGCAGCCAGGGGGAGGGGGGCTACAATGAGCAGTTCTTC | CASSQGEGGYNEQFF | 15 | TRBV5-1 | - | TRBJ2-1 | -
TGTGCCAGCAGCTTGGCCGGTACAGGGGGCTACAATGAGCAGTTCTTC | CASSLAGTGGYNEQFF | 16 | TRBV5-6 | few | TRBJ2-1 | TRBD1
TGTGCCAGCGGGCGGGACAGGGACGAGCAGTACTTC | CASGRDRDEQYF | 12 | TRBV25-1 | - | TRBJ2-7 | TRBD1
TGTGCCAGCAGCTTACTAACCTACAGGGAAAGGTTCCACGAGCAGTACTTC | CASSLLTYRERFHEQYF | 17 | TRBV7-9 | - | TRBJ2-7 | -
TGTGCCAGCAGTTTGGGAATGGCCTACAATGAGCAGTTCTTC | CASSLGMAYNEQFF | 14 | TRBV27 | many | TRBJ2-1 | -
TGTGCCAGCAGCTTACCCCAGGGGGCTTTCTACGAGCAGTACTTC | CASSLPQGAFYEQYF | 15 | TRBV7-9 | - | TRBJ2-7 | TRBD1
TGTGCCAGCAGTGAATGGCGGGTAGCGGGAGGGCTCGCAGATACGCAGTATTTT | CASSEWRVAGGLADTQYF | 18 | TRBV25-1 | once | TRBJ2-3 | TRBD2
TGTGCCAGCAGCCCTGGCGGGACAGAACATTTCTACGAGCAGTACTTC | CASSPGGTEHFYEQYF | 16 | TRBV7-6 | few | TRBJ2-7 | -
TGCAGCGTTGTGTCCTATTCGGCGGGATCGGGAGTCACAGATACGCAGTATTTT | CSVVSYSAGSGVTDTQYF | 18 | TRBV29-1 | many | TRBJ2-3 | -
TGTGCCAGCAAAGCGGCAGGTCCAGATACGCAGTATTTT | CASKAAGPDTQYF | 13 | TRBV6-1 | - | TRBJ2-3 | -
TGCAGCGTCGCAGAGTTTCCTAACTATGGCTACACCTTC | CSVAEFPNYGYTF | 13 | TRBV29-1 | few | TRBJ1-2 | -
TGTGCCAGCAGCGCTGGTAGCGCAGATACGCAGTATTTT | CASSAGSADTQYF | 13 | TRBV9 | few | TRBJ2-3 | -
TGTGCCAGGCCCCACAGGGGCGTTTCCTACAATGAGCAGTTCTTC | CARPHRGVSYNEQFF | 15 | TRBV5-6 | few | TRBJ2-1 | TRBD1
TGTGCCAGCAGCGGCACTAGCGGGAGGAACACCGGGGAGCTGTTTTTT | CASSGTSGRNTGELFF | 16 | TRBV9 | many | TRBJ2-2 | TRBD2
TGTGCCAGCAGCCCTCCCCCCGGACTAGCCACAGATACGCAGTATTTT | CASSPPPGLATDTQYF | 16 | TRBV4-2 | - | TRBJ2-3 | TRBD2
TGTGCCAGCGGTCGACAGGCCTATGGCTACACCTTC | CASGRQAYGYTF | 12 | TRBV6-6 | few | TRBJ1-2 | -
TGTGCCAGCATTCCCTGGGGGCGAAACACCGGGGAGCTGTTTTTT | CASIPWGRNTGELFF | 15 | TRBV12-3/TRBV12-4 | many | TRBJ2-2 | -
TGTGCCAGCAACAAAGGGAGCTCTGGGGCCAACGTCCTGACTTTC | CASNKGSSGANVLTF | 15 | TRBV6-1 | - | TRBJ2-6 | -
TGTGCCAGCAGCTTGGTAGTGGCGGGAGTCACCGGGGAGCTGTTTTTT | CASSLVVAGVTGELFF | 16 | TRBV5-5 | - | TRBJ2-2 | TRBD2
TGCAGCGTTGAAAAGGTAGCAGGGATCTGGGAGACCCAGTACTTC | CSVEKVAGIWETQYF | 15 | TRBV29-1 | - | TRBJ2-5 | -
TGTGCCAGCAGCCGGACAGTATTCAGGGAACTGTTTTTT | CASSRTVFRELFF | 13 | TRBV7-6 | few | TRBJ1-4 | -
TGCAGTGCTAAAGACTGGTGGGAAACTGAAGCTTTCTTT | CSAKDWWETEAFF | 13 | TRBV20-1 | - | TRBJ1-1 | -
TGCAGTGCTAGACAACCGGGACTAGCGGGAAACCTCTACGAGCAGTACTTC | CSARQPGLAGNLYEQYF | 17 | TRBV20-1 | few | TRBJ2-7 | TRBD2
TGCGCCAGCAGCCCCGTGGCGCCTAGCGGGTTTCCCTACGAGCAGTACTTC | CASSPVAPSGFPYEQYF | 17 | TRBV5-1 | - | TRBJ2-7 | TRBD2
TGCAGTGCTTATCCGGGACATATGAACACTGAAGCTTTCTTT | CSAYPGHMNTEAFF | 14 | TRBV20-1 | - | TRBJ1-1 | -
TGCAGTGCTAGGGGTAACGATCAGCCCCAGCATTTT | CSARGNDQPQHF | 12 | TRBV20-1 | - | TRBJ1-5 | -
TGTGCCAGCACCTGGGTTGGCAATGAGCAGTTCTTC | CASTWVGNEQFF | 12 | TRBV2 | few | TRBJ2-1 | -
TGCGCCAGCAGAAAGGGGAACACCGGGGAGCTGTTTTTT | CASRKGNTGELFF | 13 | TRBV5-1 | few | TRBJ2-2 | -
TGTGCCACCAGTGATCCCCGGACTAGCGGGAGAGATGAGCAGTTCTTC | CATSDPRTSGRDEQFF | 16 | TRBV24-1 | few | TRBJ2-1 | TRBD2
TGTGCCACCAGCAGAGATTTTCCGACCAAGTTCTTC | CATSRDFPTKFF | 12 | TRBV15 | few | TRBJ2-1 | -
TGCGCCAGCAGCTTCGGAGGACAGGGGGCGAAGACCCAGTACTTC | CASSFGGQGAKTQYF | 15 | TRBV5-1 | few | TRBJ2-5 | TRBD1
TGTGCCAGCAGCCAAGATCACTGGGGGCAAGGCGAGCAGTACTTC | CASSQDHWGQGEQYF | 15 | TRBV14 | - | TRBJ2-7 | -
TGTGCCAGCAGCCAAGGGTTCGATTCACCCCTCCACTTT | CASSQGFDSPLHF | 13 | TRBV3-1 | few | TRBJ1-6 | -
TGCAGTGCCCAAGGACCTGGAGATACGCAGTATTTT | CSAQGPGDTQYF | 12 | TRBV20-1 | few | TRBJ2-3 | -
TGTGCCAGCAGCCCCTCGCTGGGACTAGCGGGAGGCAGCACAGATACGCAGTATTTT | CASSPSLGLAGGSTDTQYF | 19 | TRBV11-1 | - | TRBJ2-3 | TRBD2
TGTGCCAGCAGCTTAGGGACCTGGGAGCAGTACTTC | CASSLGTWEQYF | 12 | TRBV11-2 | few | TRBJ2-7 | -
TGTGCCAGCAGCACCCTCGCCCCAGGGAGCACTGAAGCTTTCTTT | CASSTLAPGSTEAFF | 15 | TRBV12-3/TRBV12-4 | - | TRBJ1-1 | -
TGCAGCGTTGAAACAGGGGTTCTCCATGGCTACACCTTC | CSVETGVLHGYTF | 13 | TRBV29-1 | - | TRBJ1-2 | TRBD1
TGTGCCACCAGTGACCCAAGGGGGCTTGGTGAAAAACTGTTTTTT | CATSDPRGLGEKLFF | 15 | TRBV24-1 | few | TRBJ1-4 | TRBD1
TGTGCCAGCAGCGTAGATCAGCGGGGCCCCTACAATGAGCAGTTCTTC | CASSVDQRGPYNEQFF | 16 | TRBV9 | many | TRBJ2-1 | TRBD2
TGTGCCACCAGTGCGCCCGGGGGTCCCTCCTACGAGCAGTACTTC | CATSAPGGPSYEQYF | 15 | TRBV24-1 | few | TRBJ2-7 | -
TGTGCCAGCAGACTGCGGACCTACCTCTCCTACGAGCAGTACTTC | CASRLRTYLSYEQYF | 15 | TRBV27 | few | TRBJ2-7 | -
TGTGCCACCAGTGACCCGGGACTAGCGGGTAAAGAGACCCAGTACTTC | CATSDPGLAGKETQYF | 16 | TRBV24-1 | few | TRBJ2-5 | TRBD2
TGCAGCGTTGCAGGTTCCCAAGAGACCCAGTACTTC | CSVAGSQETQYF | 12 | TRBV29-1 | few | TRBJ2-5 | -
TGTGCCAGCAGCGCCCGGGGGCCTGTCTACGAGCAGTACTTC | CASSARGPVYEQYF | 14 | TRBV12-3/TRBV12-4 | few | TRBJ2-7 | -
TGTGCCAGCAGTTTAATCTATGGCTCTGAAGCTTTCTTT | CASSLIYGSEAFF | 13 | TRBV12-3/TRBV12-4 | - | TRBJ1-1 | -
TGCGCCAGCAGCCTAGTAACGCTAGCGGGAGTTTACTACAATGAGCAGTTCTTC | CASSLVTLAGVYYNEQFF | 18 | TRBV4-1 | few | TRBJ2-1 | TRBD2
TGTGCCAGCAGCGCCCTTTTCAGGGGGGACAATGAGCAGTTCTTC | CASSALFRGDNEQFF | 15 | TRBV7-3 | few | TRBJ2-1 | -
TGTGCCAGCAGTGACCGCCGACAGGGTCAGAACACCATATATTTT | CASSDRRQGQNTIYF | 15 | TRBV25-1 | few | TRBJ1-3 | TRBD1
TGTGCCAGCAGTTTATGGATGACAGGGCGGACTGAAGCTTTCTTT | CASSLWMTGRTEAFF | 15 | TRBV28 | many | TRBJ1-1 | TRBD1
TGCAGCGTCGAGGGTGGTACTAACTATGGCTACACCTTC | CSVEGGTNYGYTF | 13 | TRBV29-1 | - | TRBJ1-2 | -
TGTGCCAGCAGCCCCAGGGGTCGTAGCAATCAGCCCCAGCATTTT | CASSPRGRSNQPQHF | 15 | TRBV11-2 | - | TRBJ1-5 | -